A single sample is the source of the 3 T cell receptor beta chains below, sequenced in a study of T cell repertoires in cytomegalovirus infection. TCRdb ran MiXCR on the reads and lists one entry per CDR3 protein. In the table there are about 400,000 distinct CDR3 sequences, around a sixth of which are singletons. Sequenced material: PBMCs. These receptor sequences come from a human donor in good health (CMV status not recorded). Some clones in this sample may be carry-over from other donors' samples.

This clonotype showed up many times. This chain joins TRBV7-9 and TRBJ2-1; either TRBD1 or TRBD2 may supply D (6 bases each). Germline V gene sequence: CDR1 SEHNR, CDR2 FQNEAQ (reference sequence). V gave up 5 bases and J gave up 4 bases, with 18 bases separating them. This CDR3 has 16 residues. This chain's CDR3 is CASSAVLGGFYNEQFF. In nucleotides, the CDR3 is TGTGCCAGCAGCGCCGTCCTAGGGGGGTTTTACAATGAGCAGTTCTTC.

This clonotype was seen many times. The J gene is TRBJ2-2, the V gene TRBV7-2, with D uncertain. The CDR3 contains 14 residues. Germline V gene sequence: CDR1 SGHTA, CDR2 FQGNSA. Trimming took off 3 bases at V and 2 bases at J, with 7 bases between the two ends. The CDR3 DNA is TGTGCCAGCAGCTTCGATACAAACACCGGGGAGCTGTTTTTT. This codes for CASSFDTNTGELFF. The full variable domain, in which reference TRBV7-2 and TRBJ2-2 provide the parts outside the CDR3, is GAGVSQSPSNKVTEKGKDVELRCDPISGHTALYWYRQSLGQGLEFLIYFQGNSAPDKSGLPSDRFSAERTGGSVSTLTIQRTQQEDSAVYLCASSFDTNTGELFFGEGSRLTVL.

The table lists this clonotype with many counts. The gene calls are TRBV7-2 and TRBJ2-1, with 12 bases that match TRBD1. J gave up 5 bases and V 3 bases, and 5 bases lay outside the gene matches. Germline CDR1 SGHTA, CDR2 FQGNSA. The CDR3 spans 16 residues. CDR3 DNA: TGTGCCAGCAGCTTTAGGGGACAGGGGGCTCACAATGAGCAGTTCTTC. It encodes CASSFRGQGAHNEQFF.